Described below is a single TCR beta chain sequence and its context. The antigen is undetermined. The sample belongs to a study of T cell responses to AZD1222 COVID-19 vaccine. Overall study results and limits: Spike as a whole was targeted by vaccine-associated CD4 TCRs, dominant at 160-218 and 743-854. Most donors were white British and more were female, and clonal diversity was possibly underestimated. Of the AZD1222 recipients, only 5 or 6 were seropositive at baseline.

There are 13 residues in the CDR3. The V gene's germline CDR1 is PRHDT and CDR2 FYEKMQ (reference sequence). Trimming took off 4 bases at V and 6 bases at J, with 10 bases between the two ends. Data came from immunoSEQ multiplex PCR; TCRdb stores just in-frame clones and leaves some out. The sample carries around 150,000 clones, over 85% recorded once. The starting material was peripheral blood, obtained on day 0 of AZD1222 vaccination. This chain links TRBV13 with TRBJ1-5; D is perhaps TRBD1 (5 bases). This receptor was obtained from an adult in good health. The CDR3 DNA sequence: TGTGCCAGCAGCTCCAATGGGGGTCAGCCCCAGCATTTT. Translation: CASSSNGGQPQHF.